The 21 T cell receptor beta chains below were found in one sample sequenced in a study of cytomegalovirus exposure and HLA in healthy donors. A multiplex PCR was run with 60 Vbeta primers and 13 Jbeta primers. Assay: immunoSEQ multiplex PCR; the TCRdb copy retains only in-frame clones and omits some. The sample contains about 140,000 clones, approximately 80% of which appear only once. Sequenced input: PBMCs. The receptors shown here come from a man aged 50 to 59 in good health and CMV-seronegative.

The chain links TRBV7-9 to TRBJ1-1; 8 positions match TRBD1. The CDR3 extends over 16 amino acids. Trimming took 4 bases from V and 6 from J; bases not matched to a gene: 13. In germline, CDR1 is SEHNR, CDR2 FQNEAQ (reference sequence). CDR3 in amino acids: CASSSLLGQGEAEAFF. CDR3 sequence (DNA): TGTGCCAGCAGCTCGCTTCTTGGACAGGGTGAGGCTGAAGCTTTCTTT.

V is TRBV19 and J is TRBJ1-1; D possibly corresponds to TRBD1 (5 bases). The V end was cut by 2 bases, the J end by 6 bases, with 16 bases between. Germline CDR1 LNHDA, CDR2 SQIVND (reference sequence). The length of the CDR3 is 15 residues. The CDR3 DNA reads as TGTGCCAGTAGTATAAGTTTTGGCGGGGGTCCTGAAGCTTTCTTT. Its protein product is CASSISFGGGPEAFF.

The chain employs TRBV27 and TRBJ2-7; weak D call: TRBD1 (5 bases). The V and J ends lost 4 bases and 1 base respectively, with 17 bases between them. The CDR3 is 16 amino acids. The germline V gene encodes CDR1 MNHEY and CDR2 SMNVEV (reference sequence). The CDR3 loop reads CASSSKRQIGSYEQYF. In nucleotides, the CDR3 is TGTGCCAGCAGTTCCAAGCGACAGATAGGATCCTACGAGCAGTACTTC.

The chain recombines TRBV6-1 with TRBJ2-1, with 9 bases aligning to TRBD2. The CDR3 sequence is 17 residues long. Trimming at V came to 1 base and at J to 6 bases, leaving 10 bases not matched to a gene. Germline CDR1 and CDR2: MNHNS and SASEGT. The CDR3 nucleotides are TGTGCCAGCAGTGAAGATGAAGTAGCGGGAGTACGCAATGAGCAGTTCTTC. This sequence encodes CASSEDEVAGVRNEQFF.

The rearrangement uses TRBV28 and TRBJ2-5; 13 bases are a match to TRBD2. The germline V gene has CDR1 MDHEN and CDR2 SYDVKM. V lost 5 bases and J lost 1; bases outside the gene matches: 7. The CDR3 totals 17 residues. The CDR3 reads CASSGLAGAWGQETQYF. DNA of the CDR3: TGTGCCAGCAGTGGACTAGCGGGGGCCTGGGGCCAAGAGACCCAGTACTTC.

The chain recombines TRBV18 with TRBJ1-1, with D unresolved. V lost 0 bases and J 0 bases, leaving 11 bases between the germline ends. The CDR3 sequence is 16 residues long. Germline lookup yields CDR1 KGHSH and CDR2 LQKENI. The CDR3 DNA reads as TGTGCCAGCTCACCACCGGCGGGGAGGATGAACACTGAAGCTTTCTTT. Residues: CASSPPAGRMNTEAFF.

The rearrangement uses TRBV28 and TRBJ1-1; TRBD1 matches 12 bases. The CDR3 extends over 17 amino acids. Germline-derived CDR1 and CDR2 are MDHEN and SYDVKM. V was pared by 2 bases and J by 5 bases, with 9 bases of the junction left unmatched. CDR3 region: CASSLVPGQGARTEAFF. The DNA of the CDR3 is TGTGCCAGCAGTTTAGTCCCGGGACAGGGGGCGAGGACTGAAGCTTTCTTT.

This chain joins TRBV15 and TRBJ2-7; 9 bases align to TRBD2. With 0 bases clipped from V and 2 bases from J, the junction kept 8 bases outside the gene matches. Germline CDR1 reads LNHNV; CDR2 reads YYDKDF (reference sequence). The CDR3 contains 17 residues. The CDR3, as DNA: TGTGCCACCAGCAGAGACGGAACTAGCGGGCGAACCTACGAGCAGTACTTC. This codes for CATSRDGTSGRTYEQYF.

The rearrangement joins TRBV30 to TRBJ2-1, with TRBD2 as a possible D gene (6 bases). V lost 3 bases and J 6 bases, leaving 15 bases between the germline ends. Germline V gives CDR1 GTSNPN, CDR2 SVGIG (reference sequence). The CDR3 has 14 amino acids. This chain's CDR3 is CAWSLGGKGNEQFF. DNA for the CDR3: TGTGCCTGGAGCTTGGGCGGGAAGGGCAATGAGCAGTTCTTC.

J is TRBJ1-4 and V is TRBV7-3; 7 bases line up with TRBD1. J was trimmed by 5 bases and V by 4 bases; bases with no gene match: 7. Germline V gene lookup returns CDR1 SGHTA and CDR2 FQGTGA. This CDR3 has 15 amino acids. Here the CDR3 reads CASSSGQAKNEKLFF. CDR3 DNA: TGTGCCAGCAGCTCTGGACAGGCCAAGAATGAAAAACTGTTTTTT.

V gene TRBV6-1 combines with J gene TRBJ1-2; the match to TRBD1 covers 7 bases. CDR3 size: 16 residues. J gave up 4 bases and V 1 base, and 9 bases lay outside the gene matches. Germline V gene data show CDR1 as MNHNS and CDR2 as SASEGT. The CDR3 sequence: CASSEETTGQSYGYTF. The CDR3 coding sequence is TGTGCCAGCAGTGAAGAGACGACAGGGCAAAGCTATGGCTACACCTTC.

The chain recombines TRBV2 with TRBJ1-1, with a tentative D call TRBD1 (6 bases). The CDR3 is made up of 13 amino acids. Trimming removed 5 bases from V and 6 bases from J, with 13 bases in between. CDR1 SNHLY and CDR2 FYNNEI come from the germline V gene. DNA for the CDR3: TGTGCCAGCAGTACACAGGGATATCCTGAAGCTTTCTTT. Amino acid sequence: CASSTQGYPEAFF.

This CDR3 reads CASTRTSGKETQYF. DNA of the CDR3: TGTGCCAGCACCCGGACTAGCGGGAAAGAGACCCAGTACTTC. This chain links TRBV7-8 with TRBJ2-5, with 12 nucleotides matching TRBD2. Trimming cost V 7 bases and J 3 bases; bases outside gene matches: 3. The germline gives CDR1 SGHVS, CDR2 FQNEAQ. The CDR3 totals 14 residues. Supplemented by reference TRBV7-8 and TRBJ2-5, the full variable domain reads GAGVSQSPRYKVAKRGQDVALRCDPISGHVSLFWYQQALGQGPEFLTYFQNEAQLDKSGLPSDRFFAERPEGSVSTLKIQRTQQEDSAVYLCASTRTSGKETQYFGPGTRLLVL.

This clone appeared a few times. J is TRBJ1-2 and V is TRBV9; perhaps TRBD1 as D (6 bases). This CDR3 spans 15 amino acids. The V end was cut by 0 bases, the J end by 1 base, with 10 bases between. Per the germline V gene, CDR1 is SGDLS and CDR2 is YYNGEE. CDR3 coding DNA: TGTGCCAGCAGCGTAGGGGGGACACTTAACTATGGCTACACCTTC. Protein product: CASSVGGTLNYGYTF.

This clone has a handful of counts. V and J are TRBV10-3 and TRBJ2-4, with 7 bases fitting TRBD1. J gave up 8 bases and V 5 bases, and 0 bases lay outside the gene matches. The CDR3 runs to 11 residues. Per the germline V gene, CDR1 is ENHRY and CDR2 is SYGVKD. In DNA, the CDR3 is TGTGCCATCAGTCAGGGGGACATTCAGTACTTC. Translated: CAISQGDIQYF.

This chain joins TRBV2 and TRBJ1-6; D possibly corresponds to TRBD1 (6 bases). V lost 5 bases and J 7 bases, leaving 12 bases between the germline ends. This CDR3 contains 14 residues. Per germline, CDR1 SNHLY and CDR2 FYNNEI. As DNA, the CDR3 is TGTGCCAGCAGTTCGAACAGGGTAAATTCACCCCTCCACTTT. Translation: CASSSNRVNSPLHF.

The V call is TRBV30, the J call TRBJ2-5; TRBD1 matches 8 bases. From germline, CDR1 is GTSNPN and CDR2 SVGIG (reference sequence). This CDR3 is built from 14 residues. V lost 2 bases to trimming and J lost 1 base; unmatched junction nucleotides: 3. The CDR3 region has the DNA TGTGCCTGGAGTAGGGGACAGGCCCAAGAGACCCAGTACTTC. This gives the protein CAWSRGQAQETQYF.

The genes are TRBV7-9 and TRBJ1-2; 7 nucleotides line up with TRBD1. The CDR3 extends over 15 amino acids. Trimming took 0 bases from V and 4 from J; bases not matched to a gene: 5. Per germline, CDR1 SEHNR and CDR2 FQNEAQ (reference sequence). The CDR3: CASSLAYRDSYGYTF. In DNA form, the CDR3 reads TGTGCCAGCAGCTTAGCTTATCGGGACAGCTATGGCTACACCTTC.

The chain recombines TRBV4-1 with TRBJ1-2; no definite D call. Looked up from germline, CDR1 is MGHRA and CDR2 is YSYEKL. V gave up 0 bases and J gave up 3 bases, with 14 bases separating them. CDR3 length: 16 amino acids. CDR3 sequence reads: CASSQDRVYSYYGYTF. The CDR3 DNA follows: TGCGCCAGCAGCCAAGATCGCGTGTACAGCTACTATGGCTACACCTTC.

J is TRBJ1-2 and V is TRBV27; D perhaps matches TRBD1 (6 bases). Germline lookup yields CDR1 MNHEY and CDR2 SMNVEV (reference sequence). This CDR3 has 18 residues. V was pared by 0 bases and J by 5 bases, with 22 bases between. CDR3 protein: CASSLSSGRSQGYYGYTF. In nucleotides, the CDR3 is TGTGCCAGCAGTTTATCATCAGGAAGGTCACAGGGCTATTATGGCTACACCTTC.

This chain connects TRBV6-1 to TRBJ2-5; possibly TRBD1 for D (5 bases). Trimming removed 6 bases at V and 5 bases at J, with 16 bases between. The CDR3 is 14 residues long. The V gene's germline CDR1 is MNHNS and CDR2 SASEGT. The CDR3 is CASRKGAERETQYF. The CDR3 region has the DNA TGTGCCAGCAGGAAAGGGGCAGAGAGGGAGACCCAGTACTTC.